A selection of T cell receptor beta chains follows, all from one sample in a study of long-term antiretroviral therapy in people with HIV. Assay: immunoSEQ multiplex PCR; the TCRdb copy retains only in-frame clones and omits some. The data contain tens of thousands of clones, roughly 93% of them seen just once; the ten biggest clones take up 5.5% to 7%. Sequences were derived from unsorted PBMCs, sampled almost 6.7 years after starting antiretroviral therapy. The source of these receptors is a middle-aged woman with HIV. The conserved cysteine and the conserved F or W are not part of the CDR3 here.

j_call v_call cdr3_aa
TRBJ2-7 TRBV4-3 ASSQGAVSSYEQY
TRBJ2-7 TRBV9 ASSVGEGADSYEQY
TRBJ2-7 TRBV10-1 ASSEYPSNYEQY
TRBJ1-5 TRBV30 AWSVQVDSGPQH
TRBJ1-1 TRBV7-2 ASSLGERGEAF
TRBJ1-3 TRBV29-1 SVVGTGEENTIY
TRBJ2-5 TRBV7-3 ASSQTGAAQETQY
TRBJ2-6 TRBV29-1 SVDFSGANVLT
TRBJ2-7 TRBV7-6 ASSLSSLSSYEQY
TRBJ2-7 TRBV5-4 ASSLEGSSYEQY
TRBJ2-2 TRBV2 ASTWTVGTGELF
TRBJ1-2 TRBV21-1 ASSKANSDWTDFYGYT
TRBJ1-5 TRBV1 TSSQESTGYSNQPQH
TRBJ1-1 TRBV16 ASSQPQGRTEAF
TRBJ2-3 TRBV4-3 ASSLQAGGVTDTQY
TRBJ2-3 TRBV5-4 ASSYRDRSTDTQY
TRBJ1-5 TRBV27 ASSFSRGNQPQH
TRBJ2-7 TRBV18 ASSPRQGTYEQY
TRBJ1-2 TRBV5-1 ASSLERNYGYT
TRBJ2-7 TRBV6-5 ASQTVYEQY
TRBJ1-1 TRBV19 ASTGNTEAF
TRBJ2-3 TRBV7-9 AIPTGSTDTQY
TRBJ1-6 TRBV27 ASSLSYPAYNSPLH
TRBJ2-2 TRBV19 ASRGGSRDTGELF
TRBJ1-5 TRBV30 AWSVPPGNQPQH
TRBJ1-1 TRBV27 ASKDGAGLVTEAF
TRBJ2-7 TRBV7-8 ASSLVRADPNGGEQY
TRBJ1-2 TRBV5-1 ASSAGTPGDGYT
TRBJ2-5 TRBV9 ASSKTSGQETQY
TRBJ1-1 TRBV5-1 ASTDSMNTEAF
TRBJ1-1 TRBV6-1 ASSESGDGGTEAF
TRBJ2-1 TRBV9 ASSPFIYNEQF
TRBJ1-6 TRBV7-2 ASSLFLDFPLH
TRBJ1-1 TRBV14 ASRGQGRGAF
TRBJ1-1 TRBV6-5 ASSYSGGSGTEAF
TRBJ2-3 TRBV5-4 ASRSQGASPDTQY
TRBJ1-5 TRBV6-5 ASSYSGQGNQPQH
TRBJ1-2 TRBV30 AWSVRVYGGYT
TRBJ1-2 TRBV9 ASSATGGGGYT
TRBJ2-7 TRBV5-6 ASSLQGYEQY